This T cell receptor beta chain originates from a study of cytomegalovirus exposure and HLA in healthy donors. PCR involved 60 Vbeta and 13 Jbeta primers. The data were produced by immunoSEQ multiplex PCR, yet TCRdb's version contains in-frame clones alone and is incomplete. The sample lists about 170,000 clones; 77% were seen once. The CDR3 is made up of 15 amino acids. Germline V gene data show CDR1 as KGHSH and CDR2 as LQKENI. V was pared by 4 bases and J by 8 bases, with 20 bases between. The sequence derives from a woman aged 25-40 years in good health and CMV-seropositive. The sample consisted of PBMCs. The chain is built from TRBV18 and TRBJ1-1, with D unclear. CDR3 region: CASSLSGVELREAFF. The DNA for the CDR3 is TGTGCCAGCTCACTTTCTGGAGTCGAACTTAGAGAAGCTTTCTTT.